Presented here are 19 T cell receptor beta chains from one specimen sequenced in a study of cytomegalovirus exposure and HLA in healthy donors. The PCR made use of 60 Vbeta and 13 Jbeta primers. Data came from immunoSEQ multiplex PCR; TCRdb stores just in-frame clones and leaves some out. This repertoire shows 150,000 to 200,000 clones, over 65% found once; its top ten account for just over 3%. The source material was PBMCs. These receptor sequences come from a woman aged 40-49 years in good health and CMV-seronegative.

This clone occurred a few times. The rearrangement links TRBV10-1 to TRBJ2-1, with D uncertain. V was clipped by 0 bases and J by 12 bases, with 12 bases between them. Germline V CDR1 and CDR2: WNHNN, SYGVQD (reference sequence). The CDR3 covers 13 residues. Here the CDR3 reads CASSESYTSRQFF. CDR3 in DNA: TGCGCCAGCAGTGAGTCGTACACCTCTAGGCAGTTCTTC.

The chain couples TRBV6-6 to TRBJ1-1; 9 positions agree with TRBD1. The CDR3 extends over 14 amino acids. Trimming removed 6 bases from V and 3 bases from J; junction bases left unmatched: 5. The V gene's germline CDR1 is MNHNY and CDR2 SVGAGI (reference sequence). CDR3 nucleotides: TGTGCCAGCAGGAGGGACAGGGAGTACACTGAAGCTTTCTTT. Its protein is CASRRDREYTEAFF.

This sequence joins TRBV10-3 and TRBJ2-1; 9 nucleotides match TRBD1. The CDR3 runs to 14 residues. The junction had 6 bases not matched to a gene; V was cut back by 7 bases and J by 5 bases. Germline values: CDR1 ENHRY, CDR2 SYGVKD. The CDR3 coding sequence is TGTGCCATCATGGAAGGGACAGGGAACAATGAGCAGTTCTTC. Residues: CAIMEGTGNNEQFF.

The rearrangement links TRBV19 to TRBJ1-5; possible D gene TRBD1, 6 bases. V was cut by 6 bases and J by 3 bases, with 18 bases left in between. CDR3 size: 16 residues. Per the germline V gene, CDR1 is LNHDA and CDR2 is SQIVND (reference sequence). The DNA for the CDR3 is TGTGCCAGTAGGCAAAGGGGGGGTGGTAACAATCAGCCCCAGCATTTT. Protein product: CASRQRGGGNNQPQHF.

CDR3 sequence (DNA): TGTGCCAGCAGCTCCACCTCGACTAGCGAGCAGTACTTC. Its protein is CASSSTSTSEQYF. The chain links TRBV11-2 to TRBJ2-7; the D gene is possibly TRBD2 (6 bases). CDR1 and CDR2 from the germline V gene are SGHAT and FQNNGV. Between the trimmed V and J ends, which lost 4 bases and 6 bases, there was a span of 13 bases. This CDR3 is 13 amino acids long.

This chain's CDR3 is CASSLSRGDQPQHF. The DNA of the CDR3 is TGTGCCAGCAGCTTGTCCAGGGGCGATCAGCCCCAGCATTTT. This chain connects TRBV5-5 to TRBJ1-5; TRBD1 might be the D (6 bases). V was clipped by 1 base and J by 5 bases, with 10 bases between them. Germline CDR1 reads SGHKS; CDR2 reads YYEKEE (reference sequence). The CDR3 contains 14 residues.

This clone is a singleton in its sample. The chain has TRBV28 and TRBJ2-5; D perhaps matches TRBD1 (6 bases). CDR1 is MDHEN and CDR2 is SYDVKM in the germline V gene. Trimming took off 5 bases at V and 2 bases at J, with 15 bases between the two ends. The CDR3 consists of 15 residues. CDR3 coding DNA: TGTGCCAGCAGTCCCCTCCAGGGGAGTCAAGAGACCCAGTACTTC. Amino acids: CASSPLQGSQETQYF.

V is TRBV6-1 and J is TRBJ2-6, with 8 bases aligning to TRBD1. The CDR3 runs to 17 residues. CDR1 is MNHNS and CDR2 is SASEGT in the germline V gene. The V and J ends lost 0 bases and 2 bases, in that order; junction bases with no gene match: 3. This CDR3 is CASSEADRVPGANVLTF. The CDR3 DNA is TGTGCCAGCAGTGAAGCGGACAGGGTACCTGGGGCCAACGTCCTGACTTTC.

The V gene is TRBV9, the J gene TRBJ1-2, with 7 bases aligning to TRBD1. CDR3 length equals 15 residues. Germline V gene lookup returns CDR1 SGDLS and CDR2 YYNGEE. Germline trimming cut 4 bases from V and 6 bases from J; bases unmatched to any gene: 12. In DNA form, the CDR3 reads TGTGCCAGCAGCCAAGTAGGGTTAAGGGGGCATGGCTACACCTTC. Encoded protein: CASSQVGLRGHGYTF.

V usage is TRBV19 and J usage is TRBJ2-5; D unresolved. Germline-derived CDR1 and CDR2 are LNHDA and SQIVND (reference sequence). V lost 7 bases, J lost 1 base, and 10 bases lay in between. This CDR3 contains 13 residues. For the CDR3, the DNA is TGTGCCAGTAATCAGAAACCCCAAGAGACCCAGTACTTC. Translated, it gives CASNQKPQETQYF.

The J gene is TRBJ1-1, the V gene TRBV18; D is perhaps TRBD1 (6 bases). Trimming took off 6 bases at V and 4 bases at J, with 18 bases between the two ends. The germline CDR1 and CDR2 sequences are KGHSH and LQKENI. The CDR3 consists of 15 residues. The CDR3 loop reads CASSQGQISATEAFF. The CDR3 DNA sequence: TGTGCCAGCTCTCAGGGGCAGATATCCGCCACTGAAGCTTTCTTT.

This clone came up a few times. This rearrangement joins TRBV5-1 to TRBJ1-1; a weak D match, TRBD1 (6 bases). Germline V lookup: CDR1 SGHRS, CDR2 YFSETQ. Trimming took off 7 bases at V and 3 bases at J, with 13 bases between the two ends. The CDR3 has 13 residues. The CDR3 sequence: CASAAWGHTEAFF. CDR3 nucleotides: TGCGCCAGCGCCGCGTGGGGGCACACTGAAGCTTTCTTT.

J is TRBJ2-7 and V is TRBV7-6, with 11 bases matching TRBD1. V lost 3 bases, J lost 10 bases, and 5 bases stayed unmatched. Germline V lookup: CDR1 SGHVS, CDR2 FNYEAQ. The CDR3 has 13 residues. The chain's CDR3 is CASSLGQGDGQYF. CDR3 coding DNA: TGTGCCAGCAGCTTGGGACAGGGGGACGGACAGTACTTC.

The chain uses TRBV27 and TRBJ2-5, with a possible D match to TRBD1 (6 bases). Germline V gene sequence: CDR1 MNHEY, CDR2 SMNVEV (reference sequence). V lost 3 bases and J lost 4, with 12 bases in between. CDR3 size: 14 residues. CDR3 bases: TGTGCCAGCAGTTTTGCAGGGGTGGCAGAGACCCAGTACTTC. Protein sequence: CASSFAGVAETQYF.

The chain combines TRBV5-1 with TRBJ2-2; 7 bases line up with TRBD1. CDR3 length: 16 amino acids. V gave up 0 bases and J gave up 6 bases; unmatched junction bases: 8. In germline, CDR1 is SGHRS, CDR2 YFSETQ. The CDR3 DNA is TGCGCCAGCAGCTTGGGCGCCGGGACAGCGTCCGGGGAGCTGTTTTTT. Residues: CASSLGAGTASGELFF.

The CDR3 nucleotides are TGTGCCAGCTCACCACAGGGGCCAGGGGGTAAGAACACTGAAGCTTTCTTT. It encodes CASSPQGPGGKNTEAFF. The chain employs TRBV18 and TRBJ1-1; the match to TRBD1 covers 7 bases. Germline V gene data show CDR1 as KGHSH and CDR2 as LQKENI. Germline trimming cut 1 base from V and 1 base from J; bases unmatched to any gene: 9. The CDR3 spans 17 residues. Drawing the rest from reference TRBV18 and TRBJ1-1, the complete variable domain is NAGVMQNPRHLVRRRGQEARLRCSPMKGHSHVYWYRQLPEEGLKFMVYLQKENIIDESGMPKERFSAEFPKEGPSILRIQQVVRGDSAAYFCASSPQGPGGKNTEAFFGQGTRLTVV.

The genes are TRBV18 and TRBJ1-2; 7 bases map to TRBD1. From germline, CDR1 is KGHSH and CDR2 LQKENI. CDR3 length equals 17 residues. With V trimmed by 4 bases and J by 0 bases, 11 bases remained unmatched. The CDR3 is CASSQGQVLPSNYGYTF. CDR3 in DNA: TGTGCCAGCTCACAAGGACAGGTTCTTCCTTCTAACTATGGCTACACCTTC.

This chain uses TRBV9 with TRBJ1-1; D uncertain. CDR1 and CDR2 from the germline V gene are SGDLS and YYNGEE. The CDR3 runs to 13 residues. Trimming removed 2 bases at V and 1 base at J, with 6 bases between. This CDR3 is CASSVTGNTEAFF. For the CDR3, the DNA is TGTGCCAGCAGCGTGACGGGGAACACTGAAGCTTTCTTT. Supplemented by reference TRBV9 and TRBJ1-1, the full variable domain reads DSGVTQTPKHLITATGQRVTLRCSPRSGDLSVYWYQQSLDQGLQFLIQYYNGEERAKGNILERFSAQQFPDLHSELNLSSLELGDSALYFCASSVTGNTEAFFGQGTRLTVV.

The DNA of the CDR3 is TGCGCCAGCAGTGAGGGGCAAAGAGGCAGGGCGTTCTTC. Translation gives CASSEGQRGRAFF. The chain uses TRBV10-1 and TRBJ2-1; perhaps TRBD1 as D (5 bases). Germline CDR1 WNHNN, CDR2 SYGVQD (reference sequence). V shed 2 bases and J shed 15 bases, with 17 bases lying between them. CDR3 length: 13 residues.